These 19 T cell receptor beta chains came from one sample sequenced in a study of monozygotic twins with cystic fibrosis. Measured with immunoSEQ multiplex PCR; TCRdb has only the in-frame clones, and not every one. Of 14,000 to 15,000 clones in the sample, about 85% were seen once. Sequenced sample: blood. The receptors stem from a boy younger than 18 with cystic fibrosis.

The genes are TRBV6-6 and TRBJ2-7; tentatively, D is TRBD1 (5 bases). The CDR3 runs to 12 residues. V was clipped by 6 bases and J by 5 bases, with 11 bases between them. Germline V CDR1 and CDR2: MNHNY, SVGAGI (reference sequence). CDR3 DNA: TGTGCCAGCAGGGGGCCAGGGAACGAGCAGTACTTC. This gives the protein CASRGPGNEQYF.

This chain connects TRBV18 to TRBJ1-1; 7 nucleotides agree with TRBD1. J was trimmed by 1 base and V by 4 bases; bases with no gene match: 9. Germline lookup yields CDR1 KGHSH and CDR2 LQKENI. The length of the CDR3 is 16 residues. Here the CDR3 DNA reads TGTGCCAGCTCACTAACAGGACAGGCAAAGAACACTGAAGCTTTCTTT. This translates into CASSLTGQAKNTEAFF.

This clone was observed a few times. The CDR3 loop is CASSYRSTGSPLHF. The CDR3, as DNA: TGTGCCAGCAGTTATCGTTCGACGGGATCACCCCTCCACTTT. The rearrangement uses TRBV6-5 and TRBJ1-6; D uncertain. The germline V gene encodes CDR1 MNHEY and CDR2 SVGAGI. The CDR3 has 14 amino acids. V was pared by 3 bases and J by 10 bases, with 13 bases between.

The V and J genes are TRBV29-1 and TRBJ2-3, with 7 bases matching TRBD2. The trim removed 7 bases at V and 0 bases at J, leaving 13 bases unmatched. This CDR3 has 16 amino acids. Germline assignment: CDR1 SQVTM and CDR2 ANQGSEA. The CDR3 coding sequence is TGCAGCGCTACCCCTCAGGGACTATCTAGCACAGATACGCAGTATTTT. This gives the protein CSATPQGLSSTDTQYF.

The CDR3 loop reads CATSSGRGIVKLFF. DNA of the CDR3: TGTGCCACCAGCAGTGGGAGGGGGATCGTAAAACTGTTTTTT. V usage is TRBV15 and J usage is TRBJ1-4, with a tentative D call TRBD1 (6 bases). Germline-derived CDR1 and CDR2 are LNHNV and YYDKDF (reference sequence). The CDR3 length is 14 residues. V shed 3 bases and J shed 10 bases, with 15 bases lying between them.

The rearrangement uses TRBV6-4 and TRBJ1-2; perhaps TRBD1 as D (6 bases). Germline values: CDR1 MRHNA, CDR2 SNTAGT. This CDR3 is built from 15 residues. V shed 2 bases and J shed 14 bases, with 24 bases lying between them. CDR3 DNA: TGTGCCAGCAGTGACCCTAGGGGGGACAATCCTACTAAAACCTTC. Encoded protein: CASSDPRGDNPTKTF.

This chain uses TRBV30 with TRBJ2-7; D is perhaps TRBD1 (6 bases). The germline V gene has CDR1 GTSNPN and CDR2 SVGIG (reference sequence). V lost 3 bases and J lost 9, with 12 bases in between. CDR3 size: 11 residues. The CDR3 bases are TGTGCCTGGAGAGCAGGGGCTGGGCAGTACTTC. It specifies CAWRAGAGQYF.

V gene TRBV18 combines with J gene TRBJ1-5; unclear D gene. CDR1 and CDR2 (germline): KGHSH, LQKENI. Between the trimmed V and J ends, which lost 2 bases and 1 base, there was a span of 6 bases. There are 14 residues in the CDR3. The CDR3 loop is CASSPMGSNQPQHF. The CDR3 bases are TGTGCCAGCTCACCAATGGGGAGCAATCAGCCCCAGCATTTT.

The J gene is TRBJ2-1, the V gene TRBV19; no definite D call. The CDR3 runs 13 residues. The ends were cut back, 7 bases at V and 1 base at J, with 8 bases in the middle. The V gene's germline CDR1 is LNHDA and CDR2 SQIVND (reference sequence). CDR3 nucleotide sequence: TGTGCCAGTAAGGCCGGGTCCTACAATGAGCAGTTCTTC. Translation: CASKAGSYNEQFF.

This chain links TRBV28 with TRBJ1-5, with a weak D call TRBD1 (5 bases). The CDR3 loop spans 17 amino acids. Germline loops: CDR1 MDHEN, CDR2 SYDVKM. Trimming cost V 9 bases and J 0 bases, with 21 bases left between them. CDR3 nucleotides: TGTGCCAGTTCCTCCTTTATTGACAGCTATAGCAATCAGCCCCAGCATTTT. Residues: CASSSFIDSYSNQPQHF.

The genes are TRBV9 and TRBJ1-2, with a possible D match to TRBD1 (5 bases). Germline CDR1 and CDR2: SGDLS and YYNGEE. Trimming left V 0 bases short and J 1 base short, with 10 bases between. The CDR3 spans 15 residues. The CDR3 nucleotides read TGTGCCAGCAGCGTAGTGGGACTATATAACTATGGCTACACCTTC. It is translated as CASSVVGLYNYGYTF.

The V call is TRBV7-9, the J call TRBJ1-1; no clear D. V lost 6 bases and J 1 base, leaving 9 bases between the germline ends. Looked up from germline, CDR1 is SEHNR and CDR2 is FQNEAQ (reference sequence). The CDR3 is made up of 13 amino acids. CDR3: CASRIGGNTEAFF. CDR3 nucleotides: TGTGCCAGCAGAATCGGAGGGAACACTGAAGCTTTCTTT.

The chain couples TRBV10-3 to TRBJ2-5, with D maybe TRBD2 (5 bases). The CDR3 is made up of 16 amino acids. Per the germline V gene, CDR1 is ENHRY and CDR2 is SYGVKD. The V end was cut by 8 bases, the J end by 3 bases, with 22 bases between. The chain's CDR3 is CAIADFRSNNKETQYF. The CDR3 nucleotides are TGTGCCATCGCGGACTTCAGATCAAACAACAAAGAGACCCAGTACTTC.

The genes are TRBV7-9 and TRBJ2-7; 7 nucleotides agree with TRBD2. Germline assignment: CDR1 SEHNR and CDR2 FQNEAQ (reference sequence). The CDR3 length is 17 residues. V shed 1 base, J shed 3 bases, and the junction held 12 bases outside the gene matches. The chain's CDR3 is CASSLVGLGTTFYEQYF. CDR3 in DNA: TGTGCCAGCAGCTTAGTAGGCCTGGGGACTACCTTCTACGAGCAGTACTTC.

The V gene is TRBV4-2, the J gene TRBJ2-2; the match to TRBD1 covers 7 bases. V was clipped by 4 bases and J by 4 bases; unmatched bases: 12. CDR1 LGHNA and CDR2 YNFKEQ come from the germline V gene. This CDR3 spans 17 amino acids. The CDR3 DNA reads as TGTGCCAGCAGCCCAGTGACGGGACAGTCCAGCACCGGGGAGCTGTTTTTT. It yields the protein CASSPVTGQSSTGELFF.

V usage is TRBV4-1 and J usage is TRBJ1-5; D remains ambiguous. Per the germline V gene, CDR1 is MGHRA and CDR2 is YSYEKL. The CDR3 has 17 residues. Trimming removed 0 bases from V and 2 bases from J, with 14 bases in between. The CDR3 reads CASSQEGRGLRNQPQHF. CDR3 coding DNA: TGCGCCAGCAGCCAAGAAGGACGAGGGCTACGCAATCAGCCCCAGCATTTT.

V usage is TRBV30 and J usage is TRBJ1-1, with D uncertain. This CDR3 is 11 amino acids long. From germline, CDR1 is GTSNPN and CDR2 SVGIG (reference sequence). Trimming took off 3 bases at V and 6 bases at J, with 8 bases between the two ends. CDR3 sequence: CAWSATPEAFF. DNA for the CDR3: TGTGCCTGGAGCGCAACCCCTGAAGCTTTCTTT.

The gene calls are TRBV7-9 and TRBJ2-2; D call uncertain. The CDR3 totals 13 residues. CDR1 and CDR2 (germline): SEHNR, FQNEAQ (reference sequence). CDR3 protein: CACVAPNTGELFF. CDR3 DNA sequence: TGTGCATGTGTCGCTCCGAACACCGGGGAGCTGTTTTTT.

J is TRBJ1-5 and V is TRBV28, with D possibly TRBD1 on 6 matching bases. The CDR3 covers 12 residues. In germline, CDR1 is MDHEN, CDR2 SYDVKM. Trimming pared 6 bases from V and 6 bases from J, leaving 9 bases between. The CDR3 loop reads CASRQGGQPQHF. CDR3 bases: TGTGCCAGCAGACAGGGCGGTCAGCCCCAGCATTTT.